Detailed here is one T cell receptor beta chain. The data originate from a study of OX40 agonist ivuxolimab in advanced cancers. Across the study: Patients were given ivuxolimab, an antibody that agonizes OX40 (CD134). The dose-escalation cohort was about 80% male, with a mean age of approximately 61 years, ranging roughly 20 to 90.

TCRdb's table, derived via immunoSEQ multiplex PCR, lists solely in-frame clones and lacks some. The sample lists about 64,000 clones; about 85% were seen once. CDR3 size: 12 residues. V was trimmed by 7 bases and J by 2 bases, leaving 6 bases between them. CDR1 MDHEN and CDR2 SYDVKM come from the germline V gene. The chain couples TRBV28 to TRBJ1-5, with unresolved D. The sample consisted of CD4+ or CD8+ T cells sorted from blood, taken in a trial of the OX40 agonist ivuxolimab. The clonotype was recovered from an adult with an advanced solid tumor such as melanoma, head and neck, liver or kidney cancer. This CDR3 reads CASTQGNQPQHF. In DNA, the CDR3 is TGTGCCAGCACTCAGGGCAATCAGCCCCAGCATTTT.